This T cell receptor beta chain was captured by sequencing in a study of Ad26.COV2.S vaccination and SARS-CoV-2 variants. Documented treatment: some 20 received Ad26.COV2.S at low or high dose, single or two shots; about 5 received placebo; per-sample allocation not given. Day 63 following the first vaccine or placebo injection was when the samples were taken. The repertoire was sequenced with immunoSEQ multiplex PCR; TCRdb's copy has only in-frame clones and lacks some. The sample yields 410,000 or so clones, 75% to 95% seen once. The receptor was isolated from a person between 18 and 65 years old who received the Ad26.COV2.S COVID-19 vaccine or a placebo. This specimen was peripheral blood, taken in a trial of Ad26.COV2.S vaccine versus placebo.

The CDR3: CASSQVKGEQFF. The CDR3 coding sequence is TGTGCCAGCAGCCAAGTAAAGGGTGAGCAGTTCTTC. The V gene is TRBV3-1 (or the pseudogene TRBV3-2), the J gene TRBJ2-1, with D hard to call. The germline gives CDR1 LGHDT, CDR2 YNNKEL (reference sequence). V was pared by 1 base and J by 9 bases, with 7 bases between. This CDR3 contains 12 residues.